This T cell receptor (beta chain) came from a study of T cell repertoires in cytomegalovirus infection. At the level of the study: A matching HLA type, together with CMV infection, was signaled by public TCR beta signatures. Study results and limitations: What dominated the ex vivo response were HLA-C-restricted CMV-specific TCR beta clonotypes. Cumulative public TCR beta family frequency identified carriers of CMV plus the relevant HLA.

This clonotype came up many times. What it recognizes is unknown. The V and J ends lost 4 bases and 7 bases, in that order; junction bases with no gene match: 12. The germline V gene encodes CDR1 MGHRA and CDR2 YSYEKL. The CDR3 extends over 17 amino acids. TCRdb independently ran MiXCR on the reads; one entry per CDR3 protein. The table records 300,000 or so distinct CDR3 sequences, about a tenth of them present only once. This clonotype originated in a human donor in good health (CMV status not recorded). Some clones in this sample may be carry-over from other donors' samples. J is TRBJ2-1 and V is TRBV4-1; 11 bases are a match to TRBD2. The sequenced material came from PBMCs. This chain's CDR3 is CASSPPFGLAGGNEQFF. As DNA, the CDR3 is TGCGCCAGCAGCCCCCCGTTTGGGCTAGCGGGGGGAAATGAGCAGTTCTTC.